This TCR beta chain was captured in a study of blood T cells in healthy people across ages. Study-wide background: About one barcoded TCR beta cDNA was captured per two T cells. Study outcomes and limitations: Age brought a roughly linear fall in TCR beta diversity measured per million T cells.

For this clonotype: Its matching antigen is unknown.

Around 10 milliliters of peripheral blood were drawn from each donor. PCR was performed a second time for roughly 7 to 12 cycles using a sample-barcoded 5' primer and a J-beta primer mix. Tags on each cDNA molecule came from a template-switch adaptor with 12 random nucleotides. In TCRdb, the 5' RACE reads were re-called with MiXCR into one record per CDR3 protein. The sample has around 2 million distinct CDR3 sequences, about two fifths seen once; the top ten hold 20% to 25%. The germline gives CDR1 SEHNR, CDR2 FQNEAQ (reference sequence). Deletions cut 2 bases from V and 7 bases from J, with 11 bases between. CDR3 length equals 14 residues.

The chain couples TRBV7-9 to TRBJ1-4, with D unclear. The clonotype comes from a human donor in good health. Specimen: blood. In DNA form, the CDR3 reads TGTGCCAGCAGCTTAACGCAGGAGGGTGAAAAACTGTTTTTT. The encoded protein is CASSLTQEGEKLFF.